These 15 T cell receptor beta chains were all obtained from the same sample, sequenced in a study of control samples from healthy donors and cancer patients. The assay was immunoSEQ multiplex PCR, and TCRdb's table has in-frame clones only and misses some. The table shows more than 10,000 clones, with 93% occurring only once. Sequences were obtained from PBMCs. The receptors were sampled from a man older than 75 with lung cancer.

The rearrangement links TRBV5-4 to TRBJ1-4; D possibly corresponds to TRBD1 (5 bases). The germline V and J ends were trimmed by 4 bases and 0 bases, with 10 bases remaining between them. There are 15 residues in the CDR3. In germline, CDR1 is SGHNT, CDR2 YYREEE (reference sequence). The CDR3, as DNA: TGTGCCAGCAGCCCCACGGGGGCAACTAATGAAAAACTGTTTTTT. Translation gives CASSPTGATNEKLFF.

CDR3 in DNA: TGTGCCAGCAGCTTACGAGGGACGCCCGTAAGCAATGAGCAGTTCTTC. This translates into CASSLRGTPVSNEQFF. The chain carries TRBV7-9 and TRBJ2-1; D tentatively fits TRBD1 or TRBD2 (5 bases each). V dropped 2 bases and J dropped 6 bases, with 17 bases sitting between them. Germline values: CDR1 SEHNR, CDR2 FQNEAQ (reference sequence). This CDR3 is 16 amino acids long.

This rearrangement joins TRBV29-1 to TRBJ2-2; 7 nucleotides line up with TRBD1. After removal of 6 bases from V and 3 bases from J, the junction contained 1 base not matched to a gene. Germline CDR1 is SQVTM and CDR2 is ANQGSEA. The CDR3 is made up of 12 amino acids. In DNA, the CDR3 is TGCAGCGTGGGACAGTACACCGGGGAGCTGTTTTTT. Translation: CSVGQYTGELFF.

The chain couples TRBV7-2 to TRBJ2-5, with 11 bases matching TRBD2. The ends lost 2 bases at V and 5 bases at J; junction bases unmatched: 4. The CDR3 has 15 residues. The germline V gene has CDR1 SGHTA and CDR2 FQGNSA. CDR3 nucleotide sequence: TGTGCCAGCAGCTTATTCGCTAGCGGGGGGGAGACCCAGTACTTC. Residues: CASSLFASGGETQYF.

V and J are TRBV18 and TRBJ1-1; D not certain. With 1 base removed from V and 2 bases from J, the gap between germline ends came to 11 bases. The CDR3 extends over 15 amino acids. Germline-derived CDR1 and CDR2 are KGHSH and LQKENI. The CDR3 protein is CASSPRTTTNTEAFF. CDR3 nucleotide sequence: TGTGCCAGCTCACCACGCACAACGACAAACACTGAAGCTTTCTTT.

The rearrangement links TRBV4-1 to TRBJ1-5; possible D gene TRBD1, 5 bases. The germline CDR1 and CDR2 sequences are MGHRA and YSYEKL. V lost 1 base, J lost 5 bases, and 12 bases lay in between. There are 15 residues in the CDR3. The CDR3: CASSQAGGGDQPQHF. The CDR3 nucleotides read TGCGCCAGCAGCCAAGCCGGCGGAGGGGATCAGCCCCAGCATTTT.

This chain links TRBV19 with TRBJ1-5; TRBD1 agrees at 7 bases. CDR3 length equals 15 residues. Trimming at V came to 3 bases and at J to 3 bases, leaving 5 bases not matched to a gene. Germline V gene lookup returns CDR1 LNHDA and CDR2 SQIVND (reference sequence). CDR3 in DNA: TGTGCCAGTAGTATGACAGGGTCCGCCAATCAGCCCCAGCATTTT. It specifies CASSMTGSANQPQHF.

In its sample, this clone was seen a few times. V is TRBV10-3 and J is TRBJ1-1, with D perhaps TRBD1 (6 bases). Germline CDR1 and CDR2: ENHRY and SYGVKD. Trimming shortened V by 5 bases and J by 1 base, and 11 bases separated the two germline ends. This CDR3 spans 14 amino acids. The CDR3 is CAISRGFTNTEAFF. The CDR3 bases are TGTGCCATCAGTAGGGGGTTTACGAACACTGAAGCTTTCTTT.

This clone was observed a few times. The rearrangement joins TRBV6-6 to TRBJ1-1; no reliable D call. Trimming shortened V by 0 bases and J by 6 bases, and 8 bases separated the two germline ends. This CDR3 is built from 13 residues. Per the germline V gene, CDR1 is MNHNY and CDR2 is SVGAGI (reference sequence). In nucleotides, the CDR3 is TGTGCCAGCAGTTACTCCGGGATATCTGAAGCTTTCTTT. It translates to CASSYSGISEAFF.

This clone has a single count. The chain combines TRBV3-1 (or the pseudogene TRBV3-2) with TRBJ1-2; D gene ambiguous. Germline lookup yields CDR1 LGHDT and CDR2 YNNKEL (reference sequence). This CDR3 contains 16 residues. V lost 0 bases, J lost 5 bases, and 16 bases lay in between. In DNA form, the CDR3 reads TGTGCCAGCAGCCAAGATCAAGGACCGTTACGATATGGCTACACCTTC. Amino acid sequence: CASSQDQGPLRYGYTF.

This chain joins TRBV6-5 and TRBJ2-3; perhaps TRBD1 as D (6 bases). V shed 8 bases and J shed 5 bases, with 11 bases lying between them. In germline, CDR1 is MNHEY, CDR2 SVGAGI. The CDR3 consists of 12 residues. For the CDR3, the DNA is TGTGCCAGCTCATCACAGGGAGATACGCAGTATTTT. Translation: CASSSQGDTQYF.

This clone has just a few counts. CDR3 bases: TGCGCCAGCAGCCCAGGGCGGGGGACTTACAATGAGCAGTTCTTC. Protein: CASSPGRGTYNEQFF. The chain employs TRBV4-1 and TRBJ2-1; 7 nucleotides match TRBD2. V lost 4 bases, J lost 4 bases, and 7 bases stayed unmatched. CDR3 size: 15 residues. Germline V gives CDR1 MGHRA, CDR2 YSYEKL.

The rearrangement joins TRBV6-6 to TRBJ1-2; a weak D match, TRBD1 (5 bases). CDR1 is MNHNY and CDR2 is SVGAGI in the germline V gene (reference sequence). The CDR3 loop spans 12 amino acids. V gave up 7 bases and J gave up 4 bases, with 10 bases separating them. The CDR3 is CASKIQGYGYTF. CDR3 sequence (DNA): TGTGCCAGCAAGATTCAGGGCTATGGCTACACCTTC.

V and J are TRBV11-2 and TRBJ2-7; 12 nucleotides align to TRBD2. Per the germline V gene, CDR1 is SGHAT and CDR2 is FQNNGV. The CDR3 is 15 residues long. Trimming cost V 6 bases and J 4 bases; bases outside gene matches: 7. The CDR3 loop reads CASSASGGAYYEQYV. In DNA, the CDR3 is TGTGCCAGCAGTGCTAGCGGGGGGGCCTATTACGAGCAGTACGTC.

The chain joins TRBV4-1 to TRBJ2-3, with D unresolved. CDR1 MGHRA and CDR2 YSYEKL come from the germline V gene. CDR3 length: 13 residues. With 4 bases removed from V and 6 bases from J, the gap between germline ends came to 11 bases. CDR3 nucleotides: TGCGCCAGCAGCCCGCCCGTGGGGGATACGCAGTATTTT. Protein: CASSPPVGDTQYF.